The table lists the clone carrying this T cell receptor (beta chain) with a count of one. In the source study's methods: Reference gene primer amplification in the assay estimated nucleated cell counts. The table came from immunoSEQ multiplex PCR; TCRdb's copy has only in-frame clones and leaves some out. V, J and clone size are those of that table, while D and trimming were read from the DNA. The sample gives 66,000 or so clones, around 80% of which show up once; 8% to 10% is in the top ten. Germline CDR1 reads SNHLY; CDR2 reads FYNNEI. The CDR3 extends over 14 amino acids. Losses at the gene ends were 6 bases for V and 4 bases for J; bases not matched to a gene: 7. These data originate in a study of blood T cell repertoires in COVID-19. Study as a whole: Sites across the United States, Italy and Spain contributed samples from acute and convalescent COVID-19. T cells, B-cell-depleted T cells, or PBMCs supplied cDNA or gDNA.

Sequenced input: peripheral blood. This receptor was identified in a human donor in a cohort sampled during active COVID-19. The chain employs TRBV2 and TRBJ1-2; 8 bases are a match to TRBD1. The CDR3 nucleotides read TGTGCCAGCAGGGATGGACAGGGCCCCTATGGCTACACCTTC. Its translation is CASRDGQGPYGYTF.